This T cell receptor (beta chain) appears in the sequencing data of a study of cytomegalovirus exposure and HLA in healthy donors. Study-level points and caveats: TCR beta chain V- and J-gene trimming was linked, in a later analysis, to a missense variant in DCLRE1C. What was likely a sequencing artifact was a cluster of highly shared sequence variants.

The PCR had 60 Vbeta and 13 Jbeta primers. Using immunoSEQ multiplex PCR, the repertoire was profiled, and TCRdb retains in-frame clones only, with some absent. Here the sample spans over 150,000 clones, around 80% being singletons. A word on this clone: What it recognizes is unknown.

The CDR3 runs to 14 residues. V was pared by 6 bases and J by 7 bases, with 15 bases between. CDR1 SGHAT and CDR2 FQNNGV come from the germline V gene. This chain joins TRBV11-2 and TRBJ1-4; D may be TRBD1 (5 bases). Sequencing input: PBMCs. This TCR came from a woman in her forties or fifties in good health and CMV-seropositive. The CDR3, as DNA: TGTGCCAGCAGTTCTCAGGGTGTGGCTGAAAAACTGTTTTTT. This gives the protein CASSSQGVAEKLFF.